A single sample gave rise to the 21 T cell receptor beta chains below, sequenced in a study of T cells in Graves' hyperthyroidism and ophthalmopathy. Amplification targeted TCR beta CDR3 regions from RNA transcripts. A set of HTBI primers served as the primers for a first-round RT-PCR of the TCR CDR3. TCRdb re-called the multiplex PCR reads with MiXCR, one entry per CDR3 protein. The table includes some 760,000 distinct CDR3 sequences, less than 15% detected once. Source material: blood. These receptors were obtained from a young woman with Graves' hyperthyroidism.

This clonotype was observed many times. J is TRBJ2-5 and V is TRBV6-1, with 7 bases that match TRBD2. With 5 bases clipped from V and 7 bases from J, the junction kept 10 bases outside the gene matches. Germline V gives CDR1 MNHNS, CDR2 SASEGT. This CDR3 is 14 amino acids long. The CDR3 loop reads CASSSLTSPGTQYF. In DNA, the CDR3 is TGTGCCAGCAGTTCCCTGACTAGCCCGGGGACCCAGTACTTC.

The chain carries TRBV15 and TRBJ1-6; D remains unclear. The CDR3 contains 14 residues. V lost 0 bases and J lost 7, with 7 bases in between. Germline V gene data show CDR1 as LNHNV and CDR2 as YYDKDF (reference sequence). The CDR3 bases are TGTGCCACCAGCAGAGATTCCCGGAATTCACCCCTCCACTTT. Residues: CATSRDSRNSPLHF.

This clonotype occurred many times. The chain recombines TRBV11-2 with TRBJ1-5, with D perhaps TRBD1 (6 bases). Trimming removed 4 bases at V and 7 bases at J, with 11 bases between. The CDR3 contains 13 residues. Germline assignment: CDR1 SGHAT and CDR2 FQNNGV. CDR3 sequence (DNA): TGTGCCAGCAGCTCCACAGGGTTCCAGCCCCAGCATTTT. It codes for CASSSTGFQPQHF.

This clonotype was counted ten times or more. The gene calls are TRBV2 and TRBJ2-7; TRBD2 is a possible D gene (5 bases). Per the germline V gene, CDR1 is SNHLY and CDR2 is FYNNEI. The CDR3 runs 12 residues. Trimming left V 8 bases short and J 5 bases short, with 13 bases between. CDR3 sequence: CASHEGFDEQYF. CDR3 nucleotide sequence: TGTGCCAGCCATGAGGGCTTCGACGAGCAGTACTTC.

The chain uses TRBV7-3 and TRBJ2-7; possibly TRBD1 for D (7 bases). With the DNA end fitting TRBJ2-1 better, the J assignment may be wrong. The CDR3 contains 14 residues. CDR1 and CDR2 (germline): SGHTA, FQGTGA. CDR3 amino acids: CASSPQGGSYEQFF. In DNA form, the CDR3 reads TGTGCCAGCAGCCCGCAGGGGGGCTCCTACGAGCAGTTCTTC.

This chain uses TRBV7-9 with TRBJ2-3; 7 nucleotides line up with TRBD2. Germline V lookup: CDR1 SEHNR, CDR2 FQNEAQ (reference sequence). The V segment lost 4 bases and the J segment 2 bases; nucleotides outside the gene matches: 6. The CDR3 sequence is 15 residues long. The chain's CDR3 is CASSSKREYTDTQYF. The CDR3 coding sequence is TGTGCCAGCAGCTCTAAGCGGGAATACACAGATACGCAGTATTTT.

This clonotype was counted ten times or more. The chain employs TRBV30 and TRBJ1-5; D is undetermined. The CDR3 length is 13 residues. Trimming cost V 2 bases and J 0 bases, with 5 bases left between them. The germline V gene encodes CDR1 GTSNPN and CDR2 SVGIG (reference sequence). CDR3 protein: CAWSMYSNQPQHF. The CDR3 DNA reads TGTGCCTGGAGTATGTATAGCAATCAGCCCCAGCATTTT.

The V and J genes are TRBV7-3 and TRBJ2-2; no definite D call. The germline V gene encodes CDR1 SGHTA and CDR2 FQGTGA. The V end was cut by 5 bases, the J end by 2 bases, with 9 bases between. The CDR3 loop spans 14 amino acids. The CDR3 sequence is CASSTDGNTGELFF. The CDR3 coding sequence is TGTGCCAGCAGCACAGACGGAAACACCGGGGAGCTGTTTTTT.

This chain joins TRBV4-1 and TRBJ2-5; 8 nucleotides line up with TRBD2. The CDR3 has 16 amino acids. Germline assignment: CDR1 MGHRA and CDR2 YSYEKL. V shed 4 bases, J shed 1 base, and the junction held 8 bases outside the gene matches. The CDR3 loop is CASSLPRGTSQETQYF. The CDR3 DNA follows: TGCGCCAGCAGCCTCCCCCGGGGGACTAGCCAAGAGACCCAGTACTTC.

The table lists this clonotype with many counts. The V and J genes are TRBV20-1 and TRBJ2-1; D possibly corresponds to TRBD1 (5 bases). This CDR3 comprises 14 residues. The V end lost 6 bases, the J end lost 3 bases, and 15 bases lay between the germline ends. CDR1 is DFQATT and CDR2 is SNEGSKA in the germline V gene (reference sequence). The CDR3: CSAPRAGVYNEQFF. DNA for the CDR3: TGCAGTGCGCCCAGGGCTGGAGTCTACAATGAGCAGTTCTTC.

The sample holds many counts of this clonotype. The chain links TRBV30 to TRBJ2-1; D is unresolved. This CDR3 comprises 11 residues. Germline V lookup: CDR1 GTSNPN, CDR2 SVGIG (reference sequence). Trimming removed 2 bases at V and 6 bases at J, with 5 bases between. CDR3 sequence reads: CAWSPSNEQFF. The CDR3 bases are TGTGCCTGGAGTCCCAGCAATGAGCAGTTCTTC.

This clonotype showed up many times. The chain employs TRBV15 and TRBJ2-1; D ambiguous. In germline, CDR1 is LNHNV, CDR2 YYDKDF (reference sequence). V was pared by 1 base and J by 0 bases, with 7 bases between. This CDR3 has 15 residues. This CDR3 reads CATSRGVGSYNEQFF. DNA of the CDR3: TGTGCCACCAGCAGAGGGGTAGGCTCCTACAATGAGCAGTTCTTC.

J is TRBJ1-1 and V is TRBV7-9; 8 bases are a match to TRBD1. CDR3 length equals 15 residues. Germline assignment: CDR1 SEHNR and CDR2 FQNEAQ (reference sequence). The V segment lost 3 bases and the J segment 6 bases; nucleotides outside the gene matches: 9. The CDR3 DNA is TGTGCCAGCAGCTTTCGACAGGGGTGCAACGCTGAAGCTTTCTTT. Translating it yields CASSFRQGCNAEAFF. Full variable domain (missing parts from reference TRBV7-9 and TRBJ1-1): DTGVSQNPRHKITKRGQNVTFRCDPISEHNRLYWYRQTLGQGPEFLTYFQNEAQLEKSRLLSDRFSAERPKGSFSTLEIQRTEQGDSAMYLCASSFRQGCNAEAFFGQGTRLTVV.

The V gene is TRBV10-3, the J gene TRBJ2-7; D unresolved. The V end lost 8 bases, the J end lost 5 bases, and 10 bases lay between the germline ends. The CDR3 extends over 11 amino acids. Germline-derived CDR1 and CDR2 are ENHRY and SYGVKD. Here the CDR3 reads CAIEEGNEQYF. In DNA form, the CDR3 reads TGTGCCATCGAGGAAGGGAACGAGCAGTACTTC.

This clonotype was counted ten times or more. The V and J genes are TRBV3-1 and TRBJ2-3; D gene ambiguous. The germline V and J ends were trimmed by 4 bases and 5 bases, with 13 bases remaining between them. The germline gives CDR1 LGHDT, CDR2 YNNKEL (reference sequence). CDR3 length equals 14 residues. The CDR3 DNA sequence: TGTGCCAGCAGCCCCTCCCGGGCACGAGATACGCAGTATTTT. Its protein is CASSPSRARDTQYF.

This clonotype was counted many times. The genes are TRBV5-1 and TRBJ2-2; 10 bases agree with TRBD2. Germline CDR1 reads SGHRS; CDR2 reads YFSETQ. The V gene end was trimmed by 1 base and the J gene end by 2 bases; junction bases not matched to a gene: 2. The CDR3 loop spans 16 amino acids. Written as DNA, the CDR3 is TGCGCCAGCAGCTTGACTAGCGGGGTTAACACCGGGGAGCTGTTTTTT. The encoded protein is CASSLTSGVNTGELFF.

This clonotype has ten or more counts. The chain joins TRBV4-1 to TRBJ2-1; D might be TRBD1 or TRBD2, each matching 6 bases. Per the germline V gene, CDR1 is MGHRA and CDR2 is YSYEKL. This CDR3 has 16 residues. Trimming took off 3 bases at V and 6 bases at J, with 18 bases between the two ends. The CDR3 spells CASSHPRGVRVNEQFF. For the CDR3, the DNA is TGCGCCAGCAGCCACCCGAGGGGGGTTAGGGTCAATGAGCAGTTCTTC.

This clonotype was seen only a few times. DNA of the CDR3: TGTGCCAGCAGTTTCCAGGGGGCTACGGGAGAAAAACTGTTTTTT. It specifies CASSFQGATGEKLFF. This chain uses TRBV7-9 with TRBJ1-4; TRBD1 matches at 8 bases. CDR1 SEHNR and CDR2 FQNEAQ come from the germline V gene (reference sequence). The CDR3 has 15 residues. J gave up 8 bases and V 6 bases, and 11 bases lay outside the gene matches.

The CDR3 here is CASSSLRQGGANTGELFF. Written as DNA, the CDR3 is TGTGCCAGCAGTTCCCTCCGGCAGGGCGGGGCGAACACCGGGGAGCTGTTTTTT. The V and J genes are TRBV5-6 and TRBJ2-2; tentative D call: TRBD2 (6 bases). The CDR3 length is 18 residues. Deletions cut 5 bases from V and 0 bases from J, with 20 bases between. Per germline, CDR1 SGHDT and CDR2 YYEEEE.

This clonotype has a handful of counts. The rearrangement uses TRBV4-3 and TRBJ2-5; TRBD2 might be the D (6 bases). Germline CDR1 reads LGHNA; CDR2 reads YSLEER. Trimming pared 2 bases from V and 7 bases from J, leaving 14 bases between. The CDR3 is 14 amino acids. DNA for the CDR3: TGCGCCAGCAGCCAAAATTCCCTGGGGGGGACCCAGTACTTC. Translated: CASSQNSLGGTQYF.

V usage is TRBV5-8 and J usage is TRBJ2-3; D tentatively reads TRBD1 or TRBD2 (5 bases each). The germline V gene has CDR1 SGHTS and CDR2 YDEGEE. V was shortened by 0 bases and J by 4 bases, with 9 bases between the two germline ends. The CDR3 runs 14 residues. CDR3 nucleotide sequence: TGTGCCAGCAGCTTGGAAGAGGGGTCAGATACGCAGTATTTT. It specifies CASSLEEGSDTQYF.